This TCR beta chain was captured in a study of shared clonotypes between healthy human individuals. Regarding the study as a whole: Few donors limited the genetic and exposure-history diversity represented. Estimated richness values were generally larger in naive subsets than in memory subsets.

Positively selected for CCR7, the CD45RO-negative cells used as naive CD8 cells excluded terminally differentiated effector memory CD45RA+ cells. TCRdb keeps only in-frame clones here, not all; method: immunoSEQ multiplex PCR. This sample has 550,000 to 750,000 clones, with 95% to 96% found just once. As regards this clone: The antigen is undetermined.

CDR1 is WNHNN and CDR2 is SYGVQD in the germline V gene (reference sequence). V lost 2 bases and J lost 0, with 5 bases in between. The CDR3 contains 14 residues. This chain uses TRBV10-1 with TRBJ2-1; D gene uncertain. The sequencing sample was made of naive CD8+ T cells sorted from blood. This TCR was recovered from a woman aged 25 to 39 in good health. CDR3 DNA: TGCGCCAGCAGTGAGGCGAGCTCCTACAATGAGCAGTTCTTC. Translated, it gives CASSEASSYNEQFF.